This T cell receptor (beta chain) was obtained from a study of T cells in Graves' hyperthyroidism and ophthalmopathy. Germline CDR1 is MNHEY and CDR2 is SVGEGT. This CDR3 contains 14 residues. As to this clonotype: This may be a read error: a much more frequent sequence differs by one nucleotide.

Participants, patients aged 18 to 65, had newly diagnosed hyperthyroidism with a duration under 2 months. Researchers amplified the TCR beta CDR3 regions from RNA transcripts. The TCR CDR3 was amplified in a first-round RT-PCR using the HTBI primer set. TCRdb itself ran the multiplex PCR reads through MiXCR, one entry per CDR3 protein. The sample includes more than 550,000 distinct CDR3 sequences, 15% to 20% seen only once; the top ten take 15% to 19%. Specimen: blood. The V call is TRBV6-2 or TRBV6-3, the J call TRBJ1-1; possibly TRBD1 for D (6 bases). The clonotype was recovered from a man between 50 and 59 years old with Graves' hyperthyroidism. CDR3 DNA: TGTGCCAGCAGTGTTACAGGGATTGCCACTAAAGCTTTCTTT. Protein product: CASSVTGIATKAFF.